This T cell receptor (beta chain) was sequenced during a study of blood T cell repertoires in COVID-19. Study-level information: Samples came from the United States, Italy and Spain, spanning acute and convalescent COVID-19. T cells, B-cell-depleted T cells, or PBMCs provided the cDNA or gDNA that served as material.

This CDR3 contains 14 residues. CDR1 and CDR2 (germline): MNHNS, SASEGT. Between the trimmed V and J ends, which lost 2 bases and 7 bases, there was a span of 14 bases. Per the original methods: Reference gene primer amplification in the assay estimated nucleated cell counts. Using immunoSEQ multiplex PCR, the repertoire was profiled, and TCRdb retains in-frame clones only, with some absent. The V and J calls and clone size were taken over from that table, and D and trimming were inferred from the DNA. In the table there are about 89,000 clones, around 88% of which are singletons. The sample comprised peripheral blood. This chain connects TRBV6-1 to TRBJ1-2, with D maybe TRBD1 (6 bases). This receptor was taken from a man aged 55-75 years with acute or convalescent COVID-19. The CDR3 DNA sequence: TGTGCCAGCAGTGAATTAAGGGGGTCCGGTGGCTACACCTTC. Translating gives CASSELRGSGGYTF.